This T cell receptor beta chain emerged from a study of blood T cell repertoires in COVID-19. Study context: Acute and convalescent COVID-19 specimens originated in the United States, Italy and Spain. Sources were T cells, B-cell-depleted T cells, or PBMCs; the material itself was cDNA or gDNA.

CDR1 and CDR2 (germline): SEHNR, FQNEAQ (reference sequence). CDR3 length equals 16 residues. V was clipped by 5 bases and J by 4 bases; unmatched bases: 11. In the original analysis: The authors estimated nucleated cell counts from reference gene primer amplification. Clones were sequenced by immunoSEQ multiplex PCR, and TCRdb holds only the in-frame ones, with some missing. The V and J calls and the clone size are those of that table, but D and trimming were determined from the DNA. Among 150,000 to 200,000 clones, around 90% were seen once, and the ten largest hold around a fifth. The V call is TRBV7-9, the J call TRBJ1-1; 9 bases are shared with TRBD1. Sequenced input: peripheral blood. This sequence was found in a man aged 55 to 70 with active or convalescent COVID-19. CDR3 in DNA: TGTGCCAGCAGCACGGGACAGGGAAAAGATGGCACTGAAGCTTTCTTT. The encoded protein is CASSTGQGKDGTEAFF.